This record looks at one TCR beta chain sequence and its context. Its antigen is unknown. The junction had 14 bases not matched to a gene; V was cut back by 4 bases and J by 7 bases. CDR3 size: 18 residues. Germline V gene lookup returns CDR1 SGHVS and CDR2 FNYEAQ. Using its own MiXCR run on the reads, TCRdb lists one record per CDR3 protein. The data contain 400,000 or so distinct CDR3 sequences, 15% to 20% of them seen just once; the ten biggest clones take up approximately 8%. The data stem from a study of T cell repertoires in cytomegalovirus infection. Study as a whole: Indications of both CMV infection and matching HLA type were provided by public TCR beta signatures. Study conclusions and caveats: Within the response measured ex vivo, HLA-C-restricted CMV-specific TCR beta clonotypes were dominant. Summed frequency of shared TCR beta families picked out CMV carriers who also had the relevant HLA.

Sequencing was performed on PBMCs. This TCR derives from a human donor in good health (CMV status not recorded). Some clones in this sample may be carry-over from other donors' samples. The chain links TRBV7-6 to TRBJ2-1; 12 bases map to TRBD2. This CDR3 is CASSSRELSTSGRNEQFF. The CDR3 DNA sequence: TGTGCCAGCAGCTCAAGGGAATTGTCGACTAGCGGGAGAAATGAGCAGTTCTTC.